Shown below are 25 T cell receptor beta chains from a single sample sequenced in a study of cytomegalovirus exposure and HLA in healthy donors. Researchers ran the PCR with 60 Vbeta and 13 Jbeta primers. The assay was immunoSEQ multiplex PCR, and TCRdb's table has in-frame clones only and misses some. The table shows approximately 32,000 clones, with around 76% occurring only once. Sequenced input: PBMCs. Receptors originate from a woman aged 25 to 39 in good health and CMV-seropositive.

This chain connects TRBV6-5 to TRBJ2-7, with D perhaps TRBD2 (7 bases). This CDR3 is 14 amino acids long. Germline CDR1 MNHEY, CDR2 SVGAGI. The V end was cut by 3 bases, the J end by 5 bases, with 14 bases between. The CDR3 DNA follows: TGTGCCAGCAGTTATAGGGGGGGGTGGGACGAGCAGTACTTC. Amino acid sequence: CASSYRGGWDEQYF.

V and J are TRBV19 and TRBJ2-7; unclear D gene. CDR3 size: 12 residues. Looked up from germline, CDR1 is LNHDA and CDR2 is SQIVND (reference sequence). Trimming removed 5 bases at V and 5 bases at J, with 10 bases between. CDR3 sequence (DNA): TGTGCCAGTAGTTCCAAGCCGAACGAGCAGTACTTC. It specifies CASSSKPNEQYF.

V usage is TRBV6-5 and J usage is TRBJ1-2; D is possibly TRBD1 (5 bases). V lost 6 bases and J 4 bases, leaving 12 bases between the germline ends. In germline, CDR1 is MNHEY, CDR2 SVGAGI. This CDR3 contains 13 residues. CDR3 sequence reads: CASSLGGSYGYTF. In DNA, the CDR3 is TGTGCCAGCAGCTTGGGGGGATCCTATGGCTACACCTTC.

J is TRBJ2-5 and V is TRBV11-2, with 13 bases identical to TRBD2. CDR1 is SGHAT and CDR2 is FQNNGV in the germline V gene. V lost 8 bases, J lost 2 bases, and 8 bases stayed unmatched. The length of the CDR3 is 16 residues. The CDR3 region has the DNA TGTGCCAGCTCGGGGGGACTAGCGGGAATACAAGAGACCCAGTACTTC. This gives the protein CASSGGLAGIQETQYF.

This rearrangement joins TRBV28 to TRBJ1-1; D is unclear. V dropped 8 bases and J dropped 2 bases, with 12 bases sitting between them. This CDR3 comprises 13 residues. Germline V gene data show CDR1 as MDHEN and CDR2 as SYDVKM. CDR3 loop: CASAPSINTEAFF. In DNA, the CDR3 is TGTGCCAGCGCGCCGTCGATCAACACTGAAGCTTTCTTT.

The rearrangement joins TRBV9 to TRBJ2-5, with TRBD2 identical over 8 bases. The CDR3 runs 16 residues. J was trimmed by 4 bases and V by 4 bases; bases with no gene match: 12. From germline, CDR1 is SGDLS and CDR2 YYNGEE. The CDR3 nucleotides read TGTGCCAGCAGCATAAGAGCGGGAGATGGTGCAGAGACCCAGTACTTC. Its protein product is CASSIRAGDGAETQYF.

CDR3 nucleotide sequence: TGTGCCAGCAGCTTAGCCTCAGGGAACAATCAGCCCCAGCATTTT. Its protein is CASSLASGNNQPQHF. The rearrangement links TRBV7-6 to TRBJ1-5, with a weak D call TRBD1 (5 bases). The germline V gene encodes CDR1 SGHVS and CDR2 FNYEAQ. V lost 0 bases and J lost 3, with 9 bases in between. The CDR3 is made up of 15 amino acids.

This clone was observed once. V is TRBV15 and J is TRBJ1-1; TRBD1 matches 8 bases. The V and J ends lost 5 bases and 4 bases, in that order; junction bases with no gene match: 9. Germline values: CDR1 LNHNV, CDR2 YYDKDF (reference sequence). CDR3 size: 15 residues. CDR3 DNA: TGTGCCACCAGCTCTCGGACAGGGAGGGGCACTGAAGCTTTCTTT. Protein: CATSSRTGRGTEAFF.

The V call is TRBV2, the J call TRBJ1-2, with 12 bases matching TRBD1. Germline V gene sequence: CDR1 SNHLY, CDR2 FYNNEI. The CDR3 consists of 16 residues. Trimming took 4 bases from V and 8 from J; bases not matched to a gene: 11. In DNA, the CDR3 is TGTGCCAGCAGTGTCACCGGGACAGGGGGCTTATGGGGCTACACCTTC. Protein: CASSVTGTGGLWGYTF.

The genes are TRBV7-2 and TRBJ2-5; 8 bases agree with TRBD2. Germline CDR1 is SGHTA and CDR2 is FQGNSA. J gave up 2 bases and V 4 bases, and 9 bases lay outside the gene matches. The CDR3 is 16 amino acids. The CDR3 DNA follows: TGTGCCAGCAGCTGGGGGGGACTAGGGCCTCAAGAGACCCAGTACTTC. This sequence encodes CASSWGGLGPQETQYF.

The rearrangement joins TRBV2 to TRBJ2-1; TRBD2 agrees at 11 bases. The length of the CDR3 is 16 residues. Trimming at V came to 7 bases and at J to 1 base, leaving 6 bases not matched to a gene. Germline V lookup: CDR1 SNHLY, CDR2 FYNNEI. The CDR3 DNA follows: TGTGCCAGCAAGGCCGGGACTAGCGGTTCCTACAATGAGCAGTTCTTC. It is translated as CASKAGTSGSYNEQFF.

In the case of this clone: Germline is not matched at one junction end, which may reflect a read error. The chain employs TRBV7-6 and TRBJ1-2, with 8 bases fitting TRBD1. Germline V lookup: CDR1 SGHVS, CDR2 FNYEAQ. This CDR3 region has 13 residues. The CDR3, as DNA: TGTGCCAGCAGCTTCGGACAGGGCTATGGCTACCCCTTC. Translation: CASSFGQGYGYPF.

This sequence joins TRBV5-1 and TRBJ2-3; 8 positions agree with TRBD2. Trimming removed 5 bases from V and 3 bases from J; junction bases left unmatched: 14. The germline V gene has CDR1 SGHRS and CDR2 YFSETQ. CDR3 length equals 17 residues. The CDR3 DNA sequence: TGCGCCAGCAGTCGTACTAGCGGCTACCGAGGGACAGATACGCAGTATTTT. Its translation: CASSRTSGYRGTDTQYF.

This chain connects TRBV6-5 to TRBJ2-2; D may be TRBD2 (7 bases). Germline values: CDR1 MNHEY, CDR2 SVGAGI. V gave up 7 bases and J gave up 1 base, with 13 bases separating them. This CDR3 is 15 amino acids long. This CDR3 is CASTHGGRNTGELFF. The CDR3 nucleotides are TGTGCCAGCACCCACGGGGGGCGGAACACCGGGGAGCTGTTTTTT.

The chain employs TRBV2 and TRBJ2-5, with D possibly matching TRBD2 (7 bases). The CDR3 has 13 amino acids. The germline V and J ends were trimmed by 5 bases and 4 bases, with 11 bases remaining between them. Germline V CDR1 and CDR2: SNHLY, FYNNEI. The CDR3 sequence: CASSTGGPETQYF. CDR3 nucleotides: TGTGCCAGCAGTACGGGGGGCCCAGAGACCCAGTACTTC. The full variable domain, its missing parts supplied by reference TRBV2 and TRBJ2-5, is EPEVTQTPSHQVTQMGQEVILRCVPISNHLYFYWYRQILGQKVEFLVSFYNNEISEKSEIFDDQFSVERPDGSNFTLKIRSTKLEDSAMYFCASSTGGPETQYFGPGTRLLVL.

The genes are TRBV5-1 and TRBJ2-3; 7 bases are a match to TRBD2. Germline CDR1 SGHRS, CDR2 YFSETQ. V was clipped by 4 bases and J by 4 bases; unmatched bases: 9. CDR3 length: 15 amino acids. The CDR3 loop is CASSPRGEGADTQYF. In DNA form, the CDR3 reads TGCGCCAGCAGCCCACGGGGGGAAGGGGCAGATACGCAGTATTTT.

This clone occurred a few times. The chain carries TRBV7-2 and TRBJ1-2; D is possibly TRBD1 (6 bases). V gave up 1 base and J gave up 6 bases, with 9 bases separating them. This CDR3 region has 13 residues. In germline, CDR1 is SGHTA, CDR2 FQGNSA. Here the CDR3 reads CASSLVQGNGYTF. As DNA, the CDR3 is TGTGCCAGCAGCTTAGTACAGGGAAATGGCTACACCTTC.

The chain recombines TRBV4-2 with TRBJ2-3; D uncertain. The CDR3 has 16 residues. V lost 0 bases and J lost 0, with 10 bases in between. CDR1 is LGHNA and CDR2 is YNFKEQ in the germline V gene. The DNA of the CDR3 is TGTGCCAGCAGCCAAGAGGTGTACTCCAGCACAGATACGCAGTATTTT. Protein: CASSQEVYSSTDTQYF.

CDR3 loop: CASSYFSGTTTSKQYF. CDR3 sequence (DNA): TGTGCCAGCAGTTATTTCTCCGGGACTACCACGAGTAAGCAGTACTTC. The gene calls are TRBV6-5 and TRBJ2-7, with TRBD2 matching over 7 bases. Trimming took 3 bases from V and 8 from J; bases not matched to a gene: 16. In germline, CDR1 is MNHEY, CDR2 SVGAGI. The CDR3 loop spans 16 amino acids.

This clone was observed a handful of times. Germline and junction disagree at one end, which may indicate a read error. This chain joins TRBV7-2 and TRBJ2-1, with D possibly matching TRBD2 (6 bases). The CDR3 length is 16 residues. Germline-derived CDR1 and CDR2 are SGHTA and FQGNSA. The CDR3 nucleotides are TGTGCCAGCACCTTAGGAGGGCAGGTGTCCTACAATGAGCAGTTCTTC. It translates to CASTLGGQVSYNEQFF. The full variable domain, in which reference TRBV7-2 and TRBJ2-1 provide the parts outside the CDR3, is GAGVSQSPSNKVTEKGKDVELRCDPISGHTALYWYRQSLGQGLEFLIYFQGNSAPDKSGLPSDRFSAERTGGSVSTLTIQRTQQEDSAVYLCASTLGGQVSYNEQFFGPGTRLTVL.

The chain uses TRBV25-1 and TRBJ2-2; 9 bases fit TRBD1. Germline assignment: CDR1 MGHDK and CDR2 SYGVNS. There are 14 residues in the CDR3. J gave up 5 bases and V 9 bases, and 7 bases lay outside the gene matches. The DNA of the CDR3 is TGTGCCAGTCAGGACAGGGGCGGTACCGGGGAGCTGTTTTTT. Residues: CASQDRGGTGELFF.

Remarks on this clone: The same CDR3 can be traced to other DNA sequences in this sample. V gene TRBV28 combines with J gene TRBJ1-1, with TRBD1 as a possible D gene (5 bases). This CDR3 is built from 19 residues. With 5 bases removed from V and 0 bases from J, the gap between germline ends came to 25 bases. Germline V gene sequence: CDR1 MDHEN, CDR2 SYDVKM. Here the CDR3 DNA reads TGTGCCAGCAGTCCCCGACAGCTCACTTGGACGGAACTGAACACTGAAGCTTTCTTT. It translates to CASSPRQLTWTELNTEAFF.

The V gene is TRBV19, the J gene TRBJ1-1; a weak D match, TRBD1 (6 bases). Germline loops: CDR1 LNHDA, CDR2 SQIVND (reference sequence). This CDR3 is 13 amino acids long. Trimming left V 3 bases short and J 4 bases short, with 9 bases between. The CDR3 coding sequence is TGTGCCAGTAGTATCGCAGGGGTCACTGAAGCTTTCTTT. It specifies CASSIAGVTEAFF.

The chain uses TRBV28 and TRBJ2-5, with TRBD1 matching over 7 bases. Per the germline V gene, CDR1 is MDHEN and CDR2 is SYDVKM. The J segment lost 1 base and the V segment lost 2 bases, leaving 10 bases of the junction unmatched. This CDR3 contains 17 residues. The DNA for the CDR3 is TGTGCCAGCAGTTTAGTACCGACAGGGAATCTCCAAGAGACCCAGTACTTC. Translated: CASSLVPTGNLQETQYF. Using reference TRBV28 and TRBJ2-5 for the parts outside the CDR3, the full variable domain is DVKVTQSSRYLVKRTGEKVFLECVQDMDHENMFWYRQDPGLGLRLIYFSYDVKMKEKGDIPEGYSVSREKKERFSLILESASTNQTSMYLCASSLVPTGNLQETQYFGPGTRLLVL.

The chain joins TRBV9 to TRBJ1-1, with D perhaps matching TRBD1 (5 bases). Trimming pared 2 bases from V and 0 bases from J, leaving 8 bases between. Germline loops: CDR1 SGDLS, CDR2 YYNGEE. CDR3 length: 14 residues. CDR3 loop: CASSVGGVNTEAFF. The CDR3 region has the DNA TGTGCCAGCAGCGTTGGAGGGGTGAACACTGAAGCTTTCTTT.